The following is a T cell receptor (beta chain) sequence with its context. Its antigen is still unknown. This specimen belongs to a study of cytomegalovirus exposure and HLA in healthy donors. Study-wide results and caveats: The study put 150 to 200 TCR beta chains on its list as cytomegalovirus-associated. Presence/absence analyses supposed approximately even sequencing depth among donors.

The PCR was carried out with 60 Vbeta primers and 13 Jbeta primers. Sequencing was performed with immunoSEQ multiplex PCR; in TCRdb, only in-frame clones are kept and a portion is missing. The table shows roughly 110,000 clones, with about 74% occurring only once. This CDR3 contains 11 residues. Trimming removed 5 bases from V and 8 bases from J, with 12 bases in between. Germline CDR1 is GTSNPN and CDR2 is SVGIG (reference sequence). The rearrangement links TRBV30 to TRBJ1-2, with a possible D match to TRBD1 (6 bases). Source material: PBMCs. This TCR was sampled from a young man in good health and CMV-seropositive. CDR3: CAWAAGVGYTF. In DNA, the CDR3 is TGTGCCTGGGCGGCAGGGGTAGGCTACACCTTC.